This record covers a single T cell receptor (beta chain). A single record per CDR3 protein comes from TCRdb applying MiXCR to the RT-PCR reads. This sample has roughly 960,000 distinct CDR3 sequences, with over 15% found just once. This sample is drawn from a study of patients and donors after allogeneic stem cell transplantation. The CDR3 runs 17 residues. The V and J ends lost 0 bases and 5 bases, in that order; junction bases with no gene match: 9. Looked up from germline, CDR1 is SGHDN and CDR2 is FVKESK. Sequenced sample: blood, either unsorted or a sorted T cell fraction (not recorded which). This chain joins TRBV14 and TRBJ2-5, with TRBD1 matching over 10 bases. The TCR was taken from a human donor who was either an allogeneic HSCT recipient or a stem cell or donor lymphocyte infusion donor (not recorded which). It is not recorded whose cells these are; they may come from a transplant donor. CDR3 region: CASSQDWGQGSGETQYF. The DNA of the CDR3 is TGTGCCAGCAGCCAAGATTGGGGACAGGGGTCAGGGGAGACCCAGTACTTC.